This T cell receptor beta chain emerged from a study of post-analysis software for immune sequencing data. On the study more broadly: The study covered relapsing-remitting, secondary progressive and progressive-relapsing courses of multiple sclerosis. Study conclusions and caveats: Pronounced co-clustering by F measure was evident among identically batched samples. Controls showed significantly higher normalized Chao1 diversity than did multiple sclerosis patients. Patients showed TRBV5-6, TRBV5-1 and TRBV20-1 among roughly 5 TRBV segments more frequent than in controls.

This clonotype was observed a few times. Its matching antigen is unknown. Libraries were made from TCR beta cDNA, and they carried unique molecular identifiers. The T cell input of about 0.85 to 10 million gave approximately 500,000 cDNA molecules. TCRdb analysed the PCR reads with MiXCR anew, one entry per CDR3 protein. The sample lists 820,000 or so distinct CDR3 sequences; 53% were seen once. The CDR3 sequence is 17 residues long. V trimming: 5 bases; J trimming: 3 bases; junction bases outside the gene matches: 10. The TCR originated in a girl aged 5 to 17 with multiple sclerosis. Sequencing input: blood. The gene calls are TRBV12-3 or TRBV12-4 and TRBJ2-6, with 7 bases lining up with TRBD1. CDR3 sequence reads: CASSARGGAGGANVLTF. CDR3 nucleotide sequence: TGTGCCAGCAGTGCCCGAGGGGGCGCCGGTGGGGCCAACGTCCTGACTTTC.